A single sample is the source of the 10 T cell receptor beta chains below, sequenced in a study of regulatory T cells in long-lasting Graves disease. The time point: newly diagnosed GD, antithyroid drugs for less than 3 months. RNA from PBMCs was the source of the TCR library. TCR beta libraries were built with iRepertoire HTBI primers and Arm-PCR of CDR3 regions. One entry per CDR3 protein results from TCRdb running MiXCR on the multiplex PCR reads. The repertoire holds 500,000 or so distinct CDR3 sequences, with about 16% as singletons. In addition, the sample was reused for a study of T cells in Graves' hyperthyroidism and ophthalmopathy.

Sequenced material: peripheral blood mononuclear cells (PBMCs), taken at new diagnosis, from a patient treated with antithyroid drugs. The receptor source for this set is a woman aged 35 to 59 with Graves disease.

This clonotype was observed a handful of times. CDR3 sequence reads: CASSLAGQGWNTQYF. CDR3 sequence (DNA): TGTGCCAGCAGCTTAGCGGGACAGGGATGGAATACGCAGTATTTT. The rearrangement joins TRBV7-9 to TRBJ2-3, with 9 bases lining up with TRBD1. Looked up from germline, CDR1 is SEHNR and CDR2 is FQNEAQ (reference sequence). V shed 0 bases and J 7 bases; nucleotides not matched to a gene: 5. There are 15 residues in the CDR3. The full variable domain, in which reference TRBV7-9 and TRBJ2-3 provide the parts outside the CDR3, is DTGVSQNPRHKITKRGQNVTFRCDPISEHNRLYWYRQTLGQGPEFLTYFQNEAQLEKSRLLSDRFSAERPKGSFSTLEIQRTEQGDSAMYLCASSLAGQGWNTQYFGPGTRLTVL.

The sample holds a few counts of this clonotype. V usage is TRBV7-3 and J usage is TRBJ2-5; TRBD2 agrees at 8 bases. Germline V gives CDR1 SGHTA, CDR2 FQGTGA. Losses at the gene ends were 0 bases for V and 2 bases for J; bases not matched to a gene: 2. CDR3 length: 15 amino acids. CDR3 in DNA: TGTGCCAGCAGCTTAACTAGCGGGGAACAAGAGACCCAGTACTTC. This translates into CASSLTSGEQETQYF.

The sample holds many counts of this clonotype. The V call is TRBV3-1, the J call TRBJ1-2; D ambiguous. V dropped 4 bases and J dropped 3 bases, with 9 bases sitting between them. This CDR3 comprises 13 residues. Germline V lookup: CDR1 LGHDT, CDR2 YNNKEL (reference sequence). CDR3 in amino acids: CASSPQAHYGYTF. DNA of the CDR3: TGTGCCAGCAGCCCTCAGGCTCACTATGGCTACACCTTC.

The table lists this clonotype with a few counts. The chain recombines TRBV28 with TRBJ2-1; D is perhaps TRBD2 (7 bases). The CDR3 has 14 residues. Trimming left V 9 bases short and J 12 bases short, with 24 bases between. Germline V gene sequence: CDR1 MDHEN, CDR2 SYDVKM. DNA for the CDR3: TGTGCCAGTATACCGGGACGTCAGGGAGGGGGGCAGTTCTTC. It translates to CASIPGRQGGGQFF.

This clonotype was observed at least ten times. The chain combines TRBV2 with TRBJ2-2; 11 nucleotides agree with TRBD2. CDR1 and CDR2 from the germline V gene are SNHLY and FYNNEI. Unmatched junction bases numbered 16, after V lost 6 bases and J lost 1 base. CDR3 size: 20 residues. In nucleotides, the CDR3 is TGTGCCAGCAGGACCCCCCCGGGGCTAGCGGGGGGACGGAACACCGGGGAGCTGTTTTTT. Amino acids: CASRTPPGLAGGRNTGELFF.

Many counts were recorded for this clonotype. One end of the junction does not line up with germline, which may come from a read error. The chain employs TRBV5-1 and TRBJ2-7; a weak D match, TRBD1 (5 bases). Germline loops: CDR1 SGHRS, CDR2 YFSETQ. The CDR3 runs to 13 residues. The CDR3 nucleotides read TGTGCCAGCAGCTCTGACAGCTCCTACGAGCAGTACTTC. It codes for CASSSDSSYEQYF.

This clonotype came up a few times. The chain links TRBV9 to TRBJ2-3; 8 bases are shared with TRBD2. CDR1 is SGDLS, CDR2 YYNGEE, per germline. J was trimmed by 4 bases and V by 5 bases; bases with no gene match: 15. The CDR3 consists of 17 residues. CDR3 residues: CASSSEGTGGPPDTQYF. The DNA of the CDR3 is TGTGCCAGCAGTTCAGAAGGTACGGGGGGGCCTCCAGATACGCAGTATTTT. The entire variable domain, with the rest obtained from reference TRBV9 and TRBJ2-3, is as follows: DSGVTQTPKHLITATGQRVTLRCSPRSGDLSVYWYQQSLDQGLQFLIQYYNGEERAKGNILERFSAQQFPDLHSELNLSSLELGDSALYFCASSSEGTGGPPDTQYFGPGTRLTVL.

In its sample, this clonotype was seen once. CDR3 nucleotides: TGTGCCAGCAGCCTTTATTTGGACAGGGAGGGCCTGATCGATGAGCAGTTCTTC. Its protein is CASSLYLDREGLIDEQFF. The V gene is TRBV5-6, the J gene TRBJ2-1, with D possibly matching TRBD1 (8 bases). Germline V gives CDR1 SGHDT, CDR2 YYEEEE. V was trimmed by 4 bases and J by 8 bases, leaving 28 bases between them. There are 18 residues in the CDR3.

The J gene is TRBJ2-2, the V gene TRBV3-1, with TRBD2 identical over 12 bases. Trimming at V came to 1 base and at J to 6 bases, leaving 3 bases not matched to a gene. CDR1 and CDR2 (germline): LGHDT, YNNKEL (reference sequence). The CDR3 has 16 residues. The CDR3 nucleotides are TGTGCCAGCAGCCAAGTACTAGCGGGGGGTTCCGGGGAGCTGTTTTTT. This translates into CASSQVLAGGSGELFF.

This clonotype was observed at least ten times. V and J are TRBV2 and TRBJ2-5, with TRBD2 as a possible D gene (5 bases). The CDR3 is 13 amino acids. Germline V gives CDR1 SNHLY, CDR2 FYNNEI. The germline V and J ends were trimmed by 8 bases and 4 bases, with 14 bases remaining between them. The CDR3 DNA reads TGTGCCAGCGTAACAGCGGACGGAGAGACCCAGTACTTC. This codes for CASVTADGETQYF.